A single sample is the source of the 28 T cell receptor beta chains below, sequenced in a study of T cells in Graves' hyperthyroidism and ophthalmopathy (dated by TCRdb to the late 2010s). The method was multiplex PCR. Sequencing used an Illumina HiSeq 2000. The TCR beta CDR3 regions were amplified from the RNA transcripts. A first-round RT-PCR of the TCR CDR3 used the HTBI primer set with the Qiagen OneStep RT-PCR kit. The public reads were reanalyzed by TCRdb: fastp trimming at Q25, MiXCR alignment, in-frame beta chains only. Each record represents a unique CDR3 protein, reported with the most common genes and DNA among its rows. This sample comprises about 480,000 distinct CDR3 sequences, 13% to 15% of them detected only once. About a sixth of the sample is in the top ten clones. Sequenced material: blood. These receptors originate from a woman aged 18-30 years with Graves' hyperthyroidism.

This clonotype was counted once. The chain recombines TRBV14 with TRBJ2-7, with 11 positions matching TRBD1. V was pared by 0 bases and J by 1 base, with 2 bases of the junction left unmatched. The length of the CDR3 is 16 residues. Per the germline V gene, CDR1 is SGHDN and CDR2 is FVKESK. The CDR3 sequence is CASSQDGQGASYEQYF. CDR3 in DNA: TGTGCCAGCAGCCAAGACGGACAGGGGGCTTCCTACGAGCAGTACTTC.

The chain joins TRBV19 to TRBJ2-1; D ambiguous. V shed 1 base and J shed 3 bases, with 10 bases lying between them. This CDR3 is built from 15 residues. Germline values: CDR1 LNHDA, CDR2 SQIVND (reference sequence). The CDR3 bases are TGTGCCAGTAGTATAGCAGAAGATGGCTACAATGAGCAGTTCTTC. Encoded protein: CASSIAEDGYNEQFF.

The table lists this clonotype with a few counts. V and J are TRBV7-9 and TRBJ1-2; D gene ambiguous. This CDR3 region has 13 residues. With 1 base removed from V and 8 bases from J, the gap between germline ends came to 11 bases. Germline V CDR1 and CDR2: SEHNR, FQNEAQ (reference sequence). In nucleotides, the CDR3 is TGTGCCAGCAGCTTAGGAGAAATGAGGGGCTACACCTTC. This sequence encodes CASSLGEMRGYTF.

The table lists this clonotype with a few counts. This sequence joins TRBV5-1 and TRBJ2-5; 12 positions agree with TRBD2. CDR3 length equals 14 residues. J gave up 5 bases and V 1 base, and 0 bases lay outside the gene matches. The germline V gene has CDR1 SGHRS and CDR2 YFSETQ. The CDR3 nucleotides are TGCGCCAGCAGCTTGACTAGCGGGGGGGAGACCCAGTACTTC. It is translated as CASSLTSGGETQYF.

This clonotype was counted ten times or more. The chain employs TRBV7-9 and TRBJ1-1; 12 positions agree with TRBD1. Germline values: CDR1 SEHNR, CDR2 FQNEAQ (reference sequence). The CDR3 has 15 amino acids. V lost 8 bases and J lost 1; bases outside the gene matches: 5. The DNA of the CDR3 is TGTGCCAGCTTCGGGACAGGGGGCTGGAACACTGAAGCTTTCTTT. This translates into CASFGTGGWNTEAFF.

In its sample, this clonotype was seen many times. The chain employs TRBV10-3 and TRBJ2-2, with unresolved D. Germline lookup yields CDR1 ENHRY and CDR2 SYGVKD. The CDR3 is 14 amino acids. V was clipped by 2 bases and J by 5 bases, with 9 bases between them. The chain's CDR3 is CAISERIGTGELFF. CDR3 nucleotides: TGTGCCATCAGTGAGAGGATAGGGACCGGGGAGCTGTTTTTT.

This clonotype has a count of ten or more. The genes are TRBV2 and TRBJ1-4; maybe TRBD1 (6 bases). The germline CDR1 and CDR2 sequences are SNHLY and FYNNEI. CDR3 length: 14 amino acids. The V and J ends lost 8 bases and 8 bases respectively, with 18 bases between them. The CDR3 DNA follows: TGTGCCAGCTCACGGCAGGGGCCAGAGGAAAAACTGTTTTTT. It yields the protein CASSRQGPEEKLFF. The variable domain in full, with the rest retrieved from reference TRBV2 and TRBJ1-4, is EPEVTQTPSHQVTQMGQEVILRCVPISNHLYFYWYRQILGQKVEFLVSFYNNEISEKSEIFDDQFSVERPDGSNFTLKIRSTKLEDSAMYFCASSRQGPEEKLFFGSGTQLSVL.

Note on this clonotype: A read error may be the cause here, since a much bigger clone is one base away. CDR3 nucleotide sequence: TGTGCCAGCTCACCAAGGGAAAAGGGGAGCATTGAAGCTTTCTTT. It yields the protein CASSPREKGSIEAFF. The chain recombines TRBV18 with TRBJ1-1; a possible D gene is TRBD1 (5 bases). CDR3 size: 15 residues. Trimming took off 2 bases at V and 7 bases at J, with 17 bases between the two ends. Germline V CDR1 and CDR2: KGHSH, LQKENI.

This clonotype has at least ten counts. V is TRBV11-3 and J is TRBJ2-7; weak D call: TRBD2 (5 bases). Trimming cost V 6 bases and J 0 bases, with 12 bases left between them. Germline-derived CDR1 and CDR2 are SGHNT and YENEEA. The CDR3 is 14 amino acids. The CDR3 DNA follows: TGTGCCAGCAGTCTAGAGGGTCTCTCCTACGAGCAGTACTTC. Its protein product is CASSLEGLSYEQYF.

Comments on this clonotype: This may stem from a read error, because a much larger clone lies one nucleotide away. The gene calls are TRBV6-1 and TRBJ2-1, with D uncertain. Germline assignment: CDR1 MNHNS and CDR2 SASEGT. This CDR3 spans 13 amino acids. CDR3 in amino acids: CASSEAINNKQFF. DNA of the CDR3: TGTGCCAGCAGTGAAGCCATAAACAATAAGCAGTTCTTC.

Only a few counts were recorded for this clonotype. Possible read error: a much larger clone is one base away. The CDR3 sequence is CASVRTQETQYF. CDR3 DNA sequence: TGTGCCAGCGTCCGGACCCAGGAGACCCAGTACTTC. The chain couples TRBV27 to TRBJ2-5; no clear D gene. Trimming removed 8 bases at V and 5 bases at J, with 12 bases between. Germline V lookup: CDR1 MNHEY, CDR2 SMNVEV (reference sequence). The CDR3 is made up of 12 amino acids.

The V and J genes are TRBV7-9 and TRBJ2-7; weak D call: TRBD1 (6 bases). Germline CDR1 is SEHNR and CDR2 is FQNEAQ (reference sequence). V shed 6 bases and J shed 5 bases, with 20 bases lying between them. The CDR3 runs to 15 residues. This chain's CDR3 is CASSEPDPGDDEQYV. The DNA for the CDR3 is TGTGCCAGCAGTGAGCCTGACCCAGGGGATGACGAGCAGTACGTC.

This chain joins TRBV13 and TRBJ2-2; 13 bases align to TRBD2. The CDR3 is 20 amino acids. The germline CDR1 and CDR2 sequences are PRHDT and FYEKMQ (reference sequence). After removal of 5 bases from V and 4 bases from J, the junction contained 16 bases not matched to a gene. CDR3 sequence: CASSPGLDGLAGAATGELFF. The DNA of the CDR3 is TGTGCCAGCAGCCCCGGGCTAGACGGACTAGCGGGAGCGGCCACCGGGGAGCTGTTTTTT.

This chain connects TRBV6-1 to TRBJ2-1; a possible D gene is TRBD1 (5 bases). Germline V gives CDR1 MNHNS, CDR2 SASEGT. Trimming removed 4 bases from V and 3 bases from J, with 13 bases in between. CDR3 length equals 15 residues. The CDR3 nucleotides read TGTGCCAGCAGTGCGAGTTCGACAGTCTACAATGAGCAGTTCTTC. Protein: CASSASSTVYNEQFF.

This clonotype was seen at least ten times. This chain joins TRBV6-1 and TRBJ2-3; 10 bases are a match to TRBD2. The CDR3 spans 14 residues. Germline lookup yields CDR1 MNHNS and CDR2 SASEGT. J lost 2 bases, V lost 8 bases, and 4 bases had no gene match. CDR3 sequence (DNA): TGTGCCAGCGCGGGACTAGCGACCACAGATACGCAGTATTTT. Its translation: CASAGLATTDTQYF.

This clonotype came up many times. The chain links TRBV20-1 to TRBJ1-4, with 7 bases matching TRBD1. Germline V CDR1 and CDR2: DFQATT, SNEGSKA (reference sequence). The CDR3 extends over 14 amino acids. V lost 7 bases to trimming and J lost 7 bases; unmatched junction nucleotides: 12. The CDR3 DNA sequence: TGCAGTGTCTCACAGGGGCTGATTGGTGAAAAACTGTTTTTT. Amino acids: CSVSQGLIGEKLFF.

This sequence joins TRBV30 and TRBJ1-6; no definite D call. This CDR3 comprises 15 residues. Germline V gene data show CDR1 as GTSNPN and CDR2 as SVGIG (reference sequence). The germline V and J ends were trimmed by 1 base and 0 bases, with 7 bases remaining between them. CDR3 region: CAWSAASSYNSPLHF. The CDR3 region has the DNA TGTGCCTGGAGTGCAGCCAGCTCCTATAATTCACCCCTCCACTTT. Full variable domain (rest looked up from reference TRBV30 and TRBJ1-6): SQTIHQWPATLVQPVGSPLSLECTVEGTSNPNLYWYRQAAGRGLQLLFYSVGIGQISSEVPQNLSASRPQDRQFILSSKKLLLSDSGFYLCAWSAASSYNSPLHFGNGTRLTVT.

The chain is built from TRBV29-1 and TRBJ1-2; TRBD1 might be the D (6 bases). V was shortened by 5 bases and J by 4 bases, with 11 bases between the two germline ends. The CDR3 is made up of 12 amino acids. Germline lookup yields CDR1 SQVTM and CDR2 ANQGSEA. The CDR3 nucleotides read TGCAGCGTTCTCAGGGGTGGCTATGGCTACACCTTC. This translates into CSVLRGGYGYTF.

This clonotype came up many times. This sequence joins TRBV5-1 and TRBJ2-2, with D unresolved. Deletions cut 0 bases from V and 3 bases from J, with 6 bases between. The CDR3 covers 14 residues. CDR1 SGHRS and CDR2 YFSETQ come from the germline V gene. CDR3 in amino acids: CASSLDSHTGELFF. CDR3 nucleotide sequence: TGCGCCAGCAGCTTGGACTCACACACCGGGGAGCTGTTTTTT.

Points on this clonotype: This may arise from a read error, as a much more abundant clone is one base away. This chain connects TRBV30 to TRBJ2-1; 13 bases are shared with TRBD2. The CDR3 has 14 residues. CDR1 GTSNPN and CDR2 SVGIG come from the germline V gene (reference sequence). DNA of the CDR3: TGTGCTTGGACTAGCGGGAGTGGTTACAATGAGCACTTCTTC. Protein product: CAWTSGSGYNEHFF. Filled out from reference TRBV30 and TRBJ2-1, the complete variable domain reads SQTIHQWPATLVQPVGSPLSLECTVEGTSNPNLYWYRQAAGRGLQLLFYSVGIGQISSEVPQNLSASRPQDRQFILSSKKLLLSDSGFYLCAWTSGSGYNEHFFGPGTRLTVL.

J is TRBJ1-4 and V is TRBV28, with D unresolved. Trimming removed 7 bases at V and 3 bases at J, with 15 bases between. From germline, CDR1 is MDHEN and CDR2 SYDVKM. The CDR3 sequence is 15 residues long. CDR3 coding DNA: TGTGCCAGCACCCCCGCACGGGCAGCTAATGAAAAACTGTTTTTT. This codes for CASTPARAANEKLFF.

At least ten counts were recorded for this clonotype. The rearrangement joins TRBV20-1 to TRBJ1-4; tentatively, D is TRBD1 (6 bases). Germline V lookup: CDR1 DFQATT, CDR2 SNEGSKA (reference sequence). This CDR3 has 13 residues. V lost 5 bases, J lost 7 bases, and 14 bases lay in between. CDR3 sequence reads: CSAETGGSEKLFF. The CDR3 region has the DNA TGCAGTGCTGAAACCGGGGGCAGTGAAAAACTGTTTTTT.

This clonotype has a count of ten or more. The J gene is TRBJ1-2, the V gene TRBV18; TRBD1 aligns across 10 bases. The junction had 10 bases not matched to a gene; V was cut back by 5 bases and J by 4 bases. Germline CDR1 reads KGHSH; CDR2 reads LQKENI. The CDR3 totals 16 residues. The CDR3 nucleotides are TGTGCCAGCTCATCACGGGACAGGGGATTCCTCTATGGCTACACCTTC. It encodes CASSSRDRGFLYGYTF.

A few counts support this clonotype. This chain uses TRBV18 with TRBJ2-3; no reliable D call. V dropped 8 bases and J dropped 1 base, with 16 bases sitting between them. Germline V gene sequence: CDR1 KGHSH, CDR2 LQKENI. The CDR3 length is 15 residues. The CDR3: CASLLPTDRTDTQYF. CDR3 nucleotides: TGTGCCAGCCTACTGCCGACGGATCGCACAGATACGCAGTATTTT. The variable domain in full, with the rest retrieved from reference TRBV18 and TRBJ2-3, is NAGVMQNPRHLVRRRGQEARLRCSPMKGHSHVYWYRQLPEEGLKFMVYLQKENIIDESGMPKERFSAEFPKEGPSILRIQQVVRGDSAAYFCASLLPTDRTDTQYFGPGTRLTVL.

The chain uses TRBV30 and TRBJ1-3; unclear D gene. The CDR3 sequence is 11 residues long. Deletions cut 7 bases from V and 0 bases from J, with 4 bases between. Germline V gene data show CDR1 as GTSNPN and CDR2 as SVGIG (reference sequence). In DNA form, the CDR3 reads TGTGCCTCCGACTCTGGAAACACCATATATTTT. Translating it yields CASDSGNTIYF.

This chain connects TRBV6-5 to TRBJ1-2, with D hard to call. Trimming took off 0 bases at V and 4 bases at J, with 12 bases between the two ends. In germline, CDR1 is MNHEY, CDR2 SVGAGI. The CDR3 loop spans 15 amino acids. CDR3 DNA: TGTGCCAGCAGTTACTCGATTATTGGGAGCTATGGCTACACCTTC. Amino acid sequence: CASSYSIIGSYGYTF.

There are many counts of this clonotype. The chain links TRBV30 to TRBJ2-3; D is ambiguous. V lost 0 bases, J lost 5 bases, and 3 bases lay in between. This CDR3 is 11 amino acids long. Germline CDR1 GTSNPN, CDR2 SVGIG (reference sequence). As DNA, the CDR3 is TGTGCCTGGAGTGTTATAGATACGCAGTATTTT. Amino acids: CAWSVIDTQYF.

This clonotype occurred many times. The chain joins TRBV7-8 to TRBJ1-6; possible D gene TRBD1, 5 bases. The length of the CDR3 is 16 residues. Germline V CDR1 and CDR2: SGHVS, FQNEAQ. Trimming took off 5 bases at V and 3 bases at J, with 14 bases between the two ends. The CDR3 DNA is TGTGCCAGCAGCGCCATCCAGGGCAGCTATAATTCACCCCTCCACTTT. It translates to CASSAIQGSYNSPLHF. Variable domain in full (rest from reference TRBV7-8 and TRBJ1-6): GAGVSQSPRYKVAKRGQDVALRCDPISGHVSLFWYQQALGQGPEFLTYFQNEAQLDKSGLPSDRFFAERPEGSVSTLKIQRTQQEDSAVYLCASSAIQGSYNSPLHFGNGTRLTVT.